The T cell receptor beta chain described here comes from a study of CD8 T cells in ankylosing spondylitis. Generation of TCR beta libraries employed quantitative 5'-RACE incorporating molecular barcodes. One entry per CDR3 protein, called by TCRdb with MiXCR from the 5' RACE reads. Found here are some 270,000 distinct CDR3 sequences, over 15% of them singletons; the top ten hold around 30%. This clonotype was observed at least ten times. Its target is unknown. Compared with germline, one end of the junction differs, possibly owing to a read error. The CDR3 length is 14 residues. The V gene's germline CDR1 is MGHRA and CDR2 YSYEKL. Findings of the study overall: The authors reported significant enrichment of disease-linked clones in matched ankylosing spondylitis synovial fluid.

The sequence was collected from a male donor with ankylosing spondylitis or in good health (not recorded which). The sample was blood, either unsorted or a sorted T cell fraction (not recorded which). J is TRBJ1-1 and V is TRBV4-1; no firm D call. CDR3 coding DNA: TGCGCCAGCAGCCAGGCGGACGTGGGCACTGAAGTTTTCTTT. It specifies CASSQADVGTEVFF.